This T cell receptor beta chain was retrieved from a study of cytomegalovirus exposure and HLA in healthy donors (dated by TCRdb to between 2016 and 2019). At the level of the whole study: An earlier analysis of approximately 590 of the donors reported approximately 290 Gb of sequence data and some 120 million unique TCR beta sequences from roughly 200 million T cells. Roughly 300 gigabases of sequencing data and approximately 80 million unique TCR sequences were included in an early release covering about 700 HLA-typed donors. Among the roughly 380 genotyped donors, roughly 80% belonged to the genetic ancestry cluster associated with self-reported Caucasian donors. The study aimed to test whether signatures of past pathogen exposure could be identified by cataloging public T cell receptors. The study used immunosequencing to profile the T cell repertoires of 666 subjects and linked those repertoires to cytomegalovirus serostatus. In addition to the first cohort of about 650 subjects, a separate validation cohort of 130 or so different subjects was used. To predict cytomegalovirus infection status, the study brought together high-throughput TCR immunosequencing, statistical association of individual TCRs with disease status, and machine learning. A later analysis re-analyzed previously published TCR beta repertoires from 660 or so donors and added high-resolution HLA genotyping to study TCR occurrence patterns. The later analysis used no new phenotypic data to find candidate immune exposures, relying instead on TCR beta sequences and their occurrence across donors. An earlier analysis of around 540 of the donors applied high-throughput TCR beta sequencing to assess whether each TCR beta V gene segment acted as functional or pseudogenic. Alongside the repertoire data, information on donor age, sex, ethnicity and CMV serostatus was compiled. Genome-wide SNP genotypes for about 60% of the 666 donors were used in a later genetic analysis, which treated that subset as a discovery cohort. All discovery cohort repertoires had been generated using a single sequencing platform. Both class I and class II loci were covered by HLA typing, at four-digit resolution. The number of typed donors differed by locus: roughly 629-640 for A, B, C, DRB1 and DQB1; 522 for DQA1; around 610 for DPA1; and 400 to 480 for DPB1. Four to six DR-DQ haplotypes were handled as single units for association and clustering, since linkage in the cohort was strong. Among about 400 genotyped donors of the cohort, an average of about 240,000 unique TCR beta nucleotide sequences was sequenced per donor, of which roughly 17% were non-productive. Results the study describes overall, beyond this receptor: Roughly uniform sequencing depth across donors was assumed in presence/absence analyses, although this assumption may not hold. Linkage disequilibrium might explain the correlated functional status among segregating V segments, but an unknown experimental factor could not be excluded. A further reported finding was that TCR beta sequences accurately predicted the HLA-A and HLA-B alleles for most subjects in the first cohort. The classifier was reported to diagnose cytomegalovirus status with high specificity and sensitivity in both the original cohort and the validation cohort. When HLA alleles, especially DR and DQ, strongly co-occurred, attributing TCR associations to individual alleles was difficult. In a later analysis, TCR association rates were found to vary across HLA loci, with the most associated TCRs seen for DRB1 alleles and the fewest for HLA-C alleles. In a later genetic analysis, fewer N-insertions in productive TCRs were reported among donors in an Asian-associated ancestry cluster than the roughly 700-donor mean. Most TCR sequences were seen in very few donors, while some public TCRs were found in many individuals. HLA typing was unavailable for some donors at each locus, so association tests used only the typed subset. Most CMV-associated TCR beta chains appeared to be HLA-restricted in a later analysis, and the HLA associations seemed to be driven largely by CMV exposure. An earlier analysis of around 540 of the donors showed that most TCR beta V segments appeared in productive rearrangements either about 87% or about 30% of the time, which broadly matched IMGT annotations. Fewer than 20 rarely observed V segments, including chromosome 9 orphons, were excluded from the earlier analysis of several hundred of the donors because counts were too low. The only immune exposure information available for the cohort was CMV serostatus. In vitro tests confirmed that a few of the cytomegalovirus-associated TCR beta chains recognize cytomegalovirus antigens. The study gave a list of around 170 TCR beta chains associated with cytomegalovirus. A later analysis found that HLA-associated TCR beta chains were more clonally expanded and had lower generation probabilities than equally common non-associated chains. Specific HLA alleles were associated with 15,000 to 20,000 TCR beta sequences at a false discovery rate of 0.05 in a later analysis. A later analysis reported that several top co-occurrence clusters appeared linked to parvovirus B19, influenza, CMV and Epstein-Barr virus. This cohort had only TCR beta chains sequenced, and the lack of alpha or paired-chain data limited which features could be detected. It was suggested by the authors that the approach could potentially be generalized to other disease states and immunological phenotypes. A cluster of highly shared sequence variants was judged likely to represent a technical artifact of the sequencing pipeline. An association between a missense DCLRE1C variant and V-gene and J-gene trimming of TCR beta chains was found in a later genetic analysis and replicated in an independent cohort.

A word on this clone: The specificity of this receptor is unknown. No clone much larger than this one lies a single base away; base qualities are absent.

The cohort was made up of 500 to 800 healthy bone marrow donors. At the time of sampling, all cohort members were nominally healthy, though unrecorded immune exposures were likely present. The donor tested CMV seronegative, placing the donor among the 350 to 400 seronegative members of the cohort. A peripheral blood sample was provided by each donor, and peripheral blood mononuclear cells were used for TCR beta sequencing. The Qiagen DNeasy Blood Extraction Kit was used to extract genomic DNA from the blood cell samples. Libraries were built with the immunoSEQ multiplex PCR assay. For the multiplex PCR, a mixture combining 60 forward primers for TCR Vbeta segments and 13 reverse primers for TCR Jbeta segments was used. A multiplex PCR assay on genomic DNA amplified the CDR3 region of rearranged TCR beta genes. Amplified TCR beta libraries were sequenced as 87-base-pair reads on the Illumina HiSeq System. For the original study's pipeline: A later analysis counted about 76 million unique TCR beta chains across the approximately 700 repertoires, and 10 million to 11 million of these chains were shared by at least two donors. Raw reads were error-corrected and collapsed into unique sequences with a nearest-neighbor algorithm that merged closely related sequences to remove PCR and sequencing errors. CDR3 sequences were aligned to IMGT reference sequences to assign V, D and J gene segments. Each retained sequence needed at least a six-nucleotide match to both a V gene segment and a J gene segment. A rearrangement counted as productive if the CDR3 had no stop codons and remained in frame with V and J, and every other rearrangement counted as non-productive. Following IMGT convention, CDR3 was defined as the stretch from the second conserved V-encoded cysteine to the conserved J-encoded phenylalanine. The earlier analysis of 587 of the donors excluded sequences that lacked an unambiguous match to a single V gene segment. In an earlier analysis of about 590 of the donors, a V segment was called functional when productive rearrangements were above 56.7%, and segregating when the standard deviation between donors exceeded 5%. To diagnose cytomegalovirus status from the catalog of TCR beta chain sequences, a statistical classification framework was built. In a later analysis, TCR nucleotide sequences were compared against IMGT/GENE-DB human TR gene sequences so that V and J genes could be assigned. In a later analysis, CDR3 sequences and most-parsimonious VDJ recombination scenarios were assigned using the TCRdist pipeline. In a later analysis, every TCR beta chain was defined by the combination of its CDR3 amino acid sequence and its V-gene family, and reads without a unique V-gene family were dropped. A later analysis removed 500 to 600 highly shared, low-generation-probability nucleotide sequences to deal with suspected cross-contamination and a sequencing artifact. In a later analysis, a clonal expansion index for each public chain was calculated from normalized within-repertoire ranks of inferred template counts. In a later analysis, generation probabilities were computed using a VDJ recombination model fitted to out-of-frame rearrangements, and the results were checked against IGoR. In a later analysis, hypergeometric tests were used to score TCR-TCR, TCR-HLA and TCR-CMV co-occurrence, with a repertoire-size bias correction applied to TCR pairs. To estimate false discovery rates, a later analysis permuted the HLA or CMV assignments 20 times. A later analysis grouped co-occurring TCRs with DBSCAN, adding TCRdist sequence similarity when clustering within HLA-allele-positive subsets. Repertoires with fewer than 30,000 or more than 120,000 public chains, plus five repertoires with anomalous nucleotide sharing, were excluded from co-occurrence clustering. TCRdb limited this immuneACCESS table to in-frame rearrangements with V and J called. A share of clones is missing; checked studies link under half to unresolved V genes, and the rest is unexplained. V, J and clone size are those of that table, while D and trimming were read from the DNA. This sample gives roughly 170,000 clones in total; 84% of them show up just once. The top ten clonotypes cover around 0.96% of the sample.

The source is a man aged 30 to 45 in good health and CMV-seronegative. Source material: PBMCs.

This receptor has the CDR3 CASSLAGTSGIDTQYF. The bases are TGTGCCAGCAGCTTGGCCGGGACTAGCGGGATAGATACGCAGTATTTT. The rearranged chain carries TRBV7-2 and TRBJ2-3, with 13 junctional bases fitting TRBD2. Germline trimming amounts to 3 bases on V and 5 bases on J, with 5 as the count of junction bases outside the gene matches. The CDR3 sequence holds 16 residues, the cysteine and phenylalanine included. Of the read, only the CDR3 DNA is kept; its 48 bases are in frame from base 1. The germline V gene supplies CDR1 SGHTA and CDR2 FQGNSA. Full variable domain (CDR3 extended with the reference TRBV7-2 and TRBJ2-3 proteins): GAGVSQSPSNKVTEKGKDVELRCDPISGHTALYWYRQSLGQGLEFLIYFQGNSAPDKSGLPSDRFSAERTGGSVSTLTIQRTQQEDSAVYLCASSLAGTSGIDTQYFGPGTRLTVL.